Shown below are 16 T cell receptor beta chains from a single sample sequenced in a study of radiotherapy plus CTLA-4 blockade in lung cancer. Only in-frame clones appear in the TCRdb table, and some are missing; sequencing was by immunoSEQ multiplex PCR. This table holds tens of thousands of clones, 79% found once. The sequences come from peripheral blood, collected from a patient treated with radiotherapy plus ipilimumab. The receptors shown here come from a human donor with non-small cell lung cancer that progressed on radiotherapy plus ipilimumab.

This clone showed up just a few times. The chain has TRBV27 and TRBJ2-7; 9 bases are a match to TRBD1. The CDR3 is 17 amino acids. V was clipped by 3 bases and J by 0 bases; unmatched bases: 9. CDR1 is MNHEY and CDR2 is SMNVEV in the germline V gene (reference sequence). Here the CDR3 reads CASSFRKGTGSSYEQYF. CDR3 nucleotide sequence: TGTGCCAGCAGTTTTAGAAAGGGGACAGGGAGCTCCTACGAGCAGTACTTC.

The CDR3 DNA sequence: TGTGCCAGCAGCTTTCCCGCTGGACAGGGTCCCTACGAGCAGTACTTC. Its protein product is CASSFPAGQGPYEQYF. This sequence joins TRBV7-8 and TRBJ2-7; 8 positions match TRBD1. CDR1 SGHVS and CDR2 FQNEAQ come from the germline V gene. The CDR3 sequence is 16 residues long. Germline trimming cut 3 bases from V and 2 bases from J; bases unmatched to any gene: 9.

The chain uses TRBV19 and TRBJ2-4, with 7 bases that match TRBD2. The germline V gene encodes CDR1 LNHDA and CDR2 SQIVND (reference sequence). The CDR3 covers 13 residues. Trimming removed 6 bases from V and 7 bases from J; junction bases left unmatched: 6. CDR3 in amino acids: CASRYGGMNIQYF. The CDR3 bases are TGTGCCAGTAGATACGGGGGGATGAACATTCAGTACTTC.

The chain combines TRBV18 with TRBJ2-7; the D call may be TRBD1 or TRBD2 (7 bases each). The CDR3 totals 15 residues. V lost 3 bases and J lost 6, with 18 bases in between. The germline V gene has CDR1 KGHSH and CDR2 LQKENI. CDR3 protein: CASSPPGGVSGEQYF. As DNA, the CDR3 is TGTGCCAGCTCACCCCCAGGGGGGGTCTCGGGCGAGCAGTACTTC.

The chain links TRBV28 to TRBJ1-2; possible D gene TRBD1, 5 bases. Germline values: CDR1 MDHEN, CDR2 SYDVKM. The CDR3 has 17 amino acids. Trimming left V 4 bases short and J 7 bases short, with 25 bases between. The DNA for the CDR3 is TGTGCCAGCAGTTCGGAAGGCAGGGATTACATGTTAGGTGGCTACACCTTC. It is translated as CASSSEGRDYMLGGYTF.

CDR3 coding DNA: TGTGCCAGCAGCTTGGTGACAGGGGCCTATGGCTACACCTTC. This sequence encodes CASSLVTGAYGYTF. This chain connects TRBV7-9 to TRBJ1-2, with 8 bases fitting TRBD1. Per the germline V gene, CDR1 is SEHNR and CDR2 is FQNEAQ (reference sequence). The CDR3 has 14 amino acids. J gave up 4 bases and V 3 bases, and 4 bases lay outside the gene matches. The variable domain in full, with the rest retrieved from reference TRBV7-9 and TRBJ1-2, is DTGVSQNPRHKITKRGQNVTFRCDPISEHNRLYWYRQTLGQGPEFLTYFQNEAQLEKSRLLSDRFSAERPKGSFSTLEIQRTEQGDSAMYLCASSLVTGAYGYTFGSGTRLTVV.

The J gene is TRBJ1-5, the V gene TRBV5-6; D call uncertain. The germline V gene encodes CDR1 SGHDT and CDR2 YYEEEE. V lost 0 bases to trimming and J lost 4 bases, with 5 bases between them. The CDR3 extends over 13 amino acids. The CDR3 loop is CASSLGVNQPQHF. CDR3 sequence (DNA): TGTGCCAGCAGCTTGGGAGTGAATCAGCCCCAGCATTTT.

The CDR3 loop is CASSIWDSASSERCYTF. CDR3 sequence (DNA): TGTGCCAGTAGTATATGGGACAGCGCTAGCTCGGAGAGGTGCTACACCTTC. This chain links TRBV19 with TRBJ1-2; 7 bases are shared with TRBD1. Germline V CDR1 and CDR2: LNHDA, SQIVND (reference sequence). Trimming took 2 bases from V and 9 from J; bases not matched to a gene: 18. There are 17 residues in the CDR3.

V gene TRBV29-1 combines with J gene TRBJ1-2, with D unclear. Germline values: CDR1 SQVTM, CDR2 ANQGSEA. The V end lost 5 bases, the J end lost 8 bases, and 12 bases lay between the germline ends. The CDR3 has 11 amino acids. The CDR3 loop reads CSVSLGRGYTF. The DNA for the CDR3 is TGCAGCGTTTCCTTGGGGAGAGGCTACACCTTC.

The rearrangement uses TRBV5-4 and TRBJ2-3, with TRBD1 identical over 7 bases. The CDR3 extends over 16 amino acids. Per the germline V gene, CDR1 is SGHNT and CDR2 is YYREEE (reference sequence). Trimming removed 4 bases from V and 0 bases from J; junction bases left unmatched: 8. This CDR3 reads CASSKATGSSTDTQYF. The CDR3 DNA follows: TGTGCCAGCAGCAAAGCGACAGGGTCCAGCACAGATACGCAGTATTTT.

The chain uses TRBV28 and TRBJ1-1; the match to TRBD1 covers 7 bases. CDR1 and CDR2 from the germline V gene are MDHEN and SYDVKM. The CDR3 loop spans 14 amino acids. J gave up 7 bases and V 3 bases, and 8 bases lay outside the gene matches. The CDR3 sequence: CASSFRGQSIEAFF. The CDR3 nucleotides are TGTGCCAGCAGTTTTAGGGGGCAAAGCATTGAAGCTTTCTTT.

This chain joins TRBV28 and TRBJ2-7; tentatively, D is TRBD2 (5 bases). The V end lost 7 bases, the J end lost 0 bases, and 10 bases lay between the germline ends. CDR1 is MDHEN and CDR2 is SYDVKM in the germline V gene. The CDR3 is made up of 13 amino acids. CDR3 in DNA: TGTGCCAGCACACGGGGTAGCTCCTACGAGCAGTACTTC. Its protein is CASTRGSSYEQYF.

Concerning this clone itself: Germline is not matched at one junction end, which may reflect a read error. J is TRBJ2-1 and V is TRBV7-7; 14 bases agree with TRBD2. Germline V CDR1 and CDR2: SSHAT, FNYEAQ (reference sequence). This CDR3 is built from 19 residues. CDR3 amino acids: CASSPNAATSGRAYNEQFF. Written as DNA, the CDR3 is TGTGCTAGCAGCCCCAACGCGGCGACTAGCGGGAGGGCCTACAATGAGCAGTTCTTC.

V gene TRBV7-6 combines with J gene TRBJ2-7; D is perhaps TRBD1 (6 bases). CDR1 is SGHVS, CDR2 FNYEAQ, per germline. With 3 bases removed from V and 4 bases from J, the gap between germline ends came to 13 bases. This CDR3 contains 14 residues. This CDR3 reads CASSFRVGAYEQYF. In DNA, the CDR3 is TGTGCCAGCAGCTTTAGAGTGGGGGCATACGAGCAGTACTTC.

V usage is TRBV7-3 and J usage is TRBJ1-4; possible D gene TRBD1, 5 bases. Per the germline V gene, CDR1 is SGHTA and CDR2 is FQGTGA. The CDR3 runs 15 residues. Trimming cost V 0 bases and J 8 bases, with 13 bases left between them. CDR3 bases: TGTGCCAGCAGCTTAACAGGGGAAGTAGGAGAAAAACTGTTTTTT. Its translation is CASSLTGEVGEKLFF.

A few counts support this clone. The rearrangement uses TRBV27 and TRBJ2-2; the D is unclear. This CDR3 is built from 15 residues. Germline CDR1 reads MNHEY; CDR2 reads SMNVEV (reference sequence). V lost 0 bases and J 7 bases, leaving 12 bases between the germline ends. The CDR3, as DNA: TGTGCCAGCAGTTTATCGGAGTGGCAAATCGGGGAGCTGTTTTTT. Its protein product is CASSLSEWQIGELFF.